The entry below describes one T cell receptor beta chain. This clone's antigen is unknown. Qualities for individual bases were not recorded, and no much larger clone is one base off. This sample was taken from a study of T cell responses to AZD1222 COVID-19 vaccine (dated by TCRdb to the early 2020s). Broadly, across the study: A total of approximately 230 trial participants underwent TCR sequencing, of whom 207 received two doses of AZD1222 and around 26 received two doses of the MenACWY control vaccine. Enrollment into the trials was organized by age into subgroups of 18-55, 56-69 and 70-plus years, and those subgroups contained roughly 150, 30 and 60 TCR-sequenced participants, respectively. Points the paper makes about the study in general: Only 5 to 7 AZD1222 recipients were SARS-CoV-2 seropositive at baseline, limiting conclusions about previously exposed vaccinees. Vaccine-associated CD4 TCRs spanned the whole spike protein, with dominant responses in regions 160-218 and 743-854. Epitopes outside the regions mutated in the B.1.351 and B.1.1.7 variants were reportedly recognized by nearly half of the unique spike-specific TCRs. Most participants were white British and females outnumbered males, and the authors suggested that clonal diversity may have been underestimated. Because no samples from the day 14 peak response were available, repertoires could be characterized only after the peak T cell response. Spike-specific TCR breadth and depth rose significantly after two AZD1222 doses compared with day 0 and with MenACWY recipients. The 56-69-year group was small, and its depth increase did not reach significance, likely because of low power.

Taken from cysteine to phenylalanine, the CDR3 has 15 residues. The only DNA kept is the CDR3, 45 bases in frame from the first base. For CDR1 and CDR2, the germline V gene (reference sequence) lists LNHDA and SQIVND. The junction shows trimming of 2 bases on V and 8 bases on J, plus 15 bases between the germline ends. The sample's time point label, in plain terms: about 28 days (+/-7) after the second vaccine dose. AZD1222 recipients with second doses at about 4 weeks or about 12 weeks were pooled, because spike-specific TCR depth and breadth did not differ between schedules. Vaccinee samples came from UK trials COV001 and COV002, including a single-blind randomized controlled phase 2/3 trial of AZD1222 (ChAdOx1 nCoV-19) in healthy adults. For TCRbeta chain sequencing, PBMC samples were collected from trial participants at day 0 and at day 28 after the second dose. The CDR3 regions of human TCRbeta chains were analyzed by immunosequencing. Per the original workflow: Repertoire TCRs were checked for matches against a reference library of SARS-CoV-2-specific TCRs that had been generated using the MIRA antigen-specificity platform. Breadth meant the fraction of unique TCRs that were SARS-CoV-2-associated, whereas depth meant the fraction of total T cells that were SARS-CoV-2-associated. Using the MIRA data, every spike-specific TCR was mapped to the spike region that the TCR reacted to and assigned to either a CD4 or a CD8 class. Log10-transformed breadth and depth values were compared by one-way ANOVA with Sidak's multiple comparisons tests. TCRdb carries this immuneACCESS record with in-frame sequences only. Its versions omit some clonotypes, under half of them owing to an unresolved V gene in the studies checked, with the rest unexplained. That table furnishes V, J and clone size, whereas the DNA furnished D and trimming. The sample table shows about 73,000 clones, and 89% are seen once. Jointly, the top ten make up 9% to 9.5% of the sample.

This sequence uses TRBV19 and TRBJ1-4; the D segment could be TRBD1, given 5 matching bases. This sequence was found in an adult who received the AZD1222 COVID-19 vaccine. The specimen comprised peripheral blood, sampled 28 days after the second AZD1222 dose. The sequenced DNA: TGTGCCAGTAGTATATTGGGGGGAAGTTTGGAAAAACTGTTTTTT. It translates as CASSILGGSLEKLFF.